Each of the 16 T cell receptor beta chains below was sequenced from the same sample in a study of regulatory T cells in long-lasting Graves disease. This sample's time point: newly diagnosed GD, antithyroid drugs for less than 3 months. From PBMCs, RNA was extracted and then used to make the TCR library. Construction of the TCR beta libraries employed iRepertoire HTBI primers in conjunction with Arm-PCR of CDR3 regions. TCRdb ran MiXCR on the multiplex PCR reads and lists one entry per CDR3 protein. The table shows roughly 500,000 distinct CDR3 sequences, with around 11% occurring only once. This sample was shared with a second study, whose subject was T cells in Graves' hyperthyroidism and ophthalmopathy.

Specimen: peripheral blood mononuclear cells (PBMCs), collected at new diagnosis, from a patient treated with antithyroid drugs. These receptors were taken from a woman under 40 with Graves disease.

This clonotype was observed at least ten times. The gene calls are TRBV15 and TRBJ2-1; TRBD2 aligns across 11 bases. V was clipped by 4 bases and J by 12 bases; unmatched bases: 11. CDR3 size: 15 residues. Germline V gene sequence: CDR1 LNHNV, CDR2 YYDKDF (reference sequence). DNA for the CDR3: TGTGCCACCAGCACCGGGACTAGCGGATCTCAAAGGCAGTTCTTC. Amino acids: CATSTGTSGSQRQFF. The full variable domain, with the rest looked up from reference TRBV15 and TRBJ2-1, is DAMVIQNPRYQVTQFGKPVTLSCSQTLNHNVMYWYQQKSSQAPKLLFHYYDKDFNNEADTPDNFQSRRPNTSFCFLDIRSPGLGDTAMYLCATSTGTSGSQRQFFGPGTRLTVL.

This clonotype has a count of ten or more. The chain carries TRBV3-1 and TRBJ2-7; TRBD1 matches 11 bases. The germline CDR1 and CDR2 sequences are LGHDT and YNNKEL (reference sequence). V lost 4 bases to trimming and J lost 3 bases; unmatched junction nucleotides: 2. The CDR3 spans 14 residues. This chain's CDR3 is CASSPGTGGYEQYF. The CDR3 region has the DNA TGTGCCAGCAGCCCCGGGACAGGGGGCTACGAGCAGTACTTC.

This clonotype has at least ten counts. The J gene is TRBJ2-3, the V gene TRBV2; 13 bases agree with TRBD2. The V and J ends lost 7 bases and 5 bases, in that order; junction bases with no gene match: 6. The CDR3 totals 15 residues. The V gene's germline CDR1 is SNHLY and CDR2 FYNNEI. The DNA for the CDR3 is TGTGCCAGCAACAGACTAGCGGGAGGTCAAGATACGCAGTATTTT. As protein: CASNRLAGGQDTQYF.

The J gene is TRBJ2-3, the V gene TRBV12-3 or TRBV12-4; 8 bases are a match to TRBD2. The CDR3 loop spans 13 amino acids. Germline trimming cut 7 bases from V and 4 bases from J; bases unmatched to any gene: 4. The DNA of the CDR3 is TGTGCCAGCAACAGCGGGAGTTCAGATACGCAGTATTTT. This codes for CASNSGSSDTQYF.

This sequence joins TRBV19 and TRBJ1-2; TRBD1 matches at 7 bases. V lost 1 base, J lost 3 bases, and 11 bases stayed unmatched. This CDR3 spans 17 amino acids. Germline lookup yields CDR1 LNHDA and CDR2 SQIVND (reference sequence). CDR3 DNA sequence: TGTGCCAGTAGTATAGCCCGGGACAGCTCTCCATACTATGGCTACACCTTC. As protein: CASSIARDSSPYYGYTF.

To note about this clonotype: It may be a read error: a sequence one base away is much more abundant. This chain uses TRBV5-1 with TRBJ2-1; D gene uncertain. Gene TRBJ2-5 matches the end of the DNA better, so the J call may be wrong. Germline V gene lookup returns CDR1 SGHRS and CDR2 YFSETQ. The CDR3 loop spans 14 amino acids. The CDR3 DNA follows: TGCGCCAGCAGCTTGGGAGGCATAGAAGAGACCCAGTACTTC. Translating it yields CASSLGGIEETQYF.

In its sample, this clonotype was seen many times. The rearrangement joins TRBV20-1 to TRBJ1-5, with a weak D call TRBD1 (5 bases). CDR1 is DFQATT, CDR2 SNEGSKA, per germline (reference sequence). The CDR3 is 15 residues long. The V end was cut by 1 base, the J end by 5 bases, with 15 bases between. The CDR3: CSARVQGGLYQPQHF. The CDR3 nucleotides read TGCAGTGCTAGAGTCCAGGGTGGGCTGTATCAGCCCCAGCATTTT.

The sample holds many counts of this clonotype. In nucleotides, the CDR3 is TGTGCCAGCAGCTCGGGACTAGCGGGATATGAGCAGTTCTTC. This translates into CASSSGLAGYEQFF. The chain combines TRBV7-9 with TRBJ2-1, with 13 bases matching TRBD2. The germline gives CDR1 SEHNR, CDR2 FQNEAQ (reference sequence). V trimming: 4 bases; J trimming: 8 bases; junction bases outside the gene matches: 2. The CDR3 is made up of 14 amino acids.

This clonotype was counted many times. The V and J genes are TRBV20-1 and TRBJ2-1; 9 nucleotides match TRBD2. V shed 6 bases and J 2 bases; nucleotides not matched to a gene: 8. Per the germline V gene, CDR1 is DFQATT and CDR2 is SNEGSKA (reference sequence). The CDR3 totals 15 residues. The CDR3: CSARLAAPPYNEQFF. DNA for the CDR3: TGCAGTGCGAGACTAGCGGCCCCTCCCTACAATGAGCAGTTCTTC.

This chain links TRBV18 with TRBJ2-2; D remains unclear. The V end was cut by 3 bases, the J end by 6 bases, with 14 bases between. Per germline, CDR1 KGHSH and CDR2 LQKENI. The CDR3 runs to 15 residues. The CDR3 nucleotides read TGTGCCAGCTCACCCTTCTTCGCGGACCCCGGGGAGCTGTTTTTT. Protein sequence: CASSPFFADPGELFF.

There are a few counts of this clonotype. The CDR3 region is CASKGASGGETQYF. The CDR3 nucleotides read TGTGCCAGCAAAGGGGCCAGCGGGGGAGAGACCCAGTACTTC. The chain joins TRBV25-1 to TRBJ2-5; 8 nucleotides align to TRBD2. Germline-derived CDR1 and CDR2 are MGHDK and SYGVNS. This CDR3 spans 14 amino acids. Germline trimming cut 7 bases from V and 4 bases from J; bases unmatched to any gene: 8.

The chain carries TRBV5-1 and TRBJ1-3; 8 bases map to TRBD1. Per germline, CDR1 SGHRS and CDR2 YFSETQ. The CDR3 spans 15 residues. Trimming at V came to 3 bases and at J to 2 bases, leaving 4 bases not matched to a gene. The CDR3 nucleotides read TGCGCCAGCAGCTCTGACAGGGGTCCTGGAAACACCATATATTTT. Its translation: CASSSDRGPGNTIYF.

The table lists this clonotype with many counts. This chain links TRBV12-3 or TRBV12-4 with TRBJ1-2; maybe TRBD1 (5 bases). V was pared by 3 bases and J by 4 bases, with 15 bases between. The CDR3 is made up of 15 amino acids. The CDR3 DNA reads TGTGCCAGCAGTTTTCGGCAGGGCGTAGGCTATGGCTACACCTTC. Encoded protein: CASSFRQGVGYGYTF.

This clonotype was observed a handful of times. Just one base apart from a much larger clone, this may be a read error. The chain is built from TRBV10-3 and TRBJ2-7; 10 bases line up with TRBD1. The V gene's germline CDR1 is ENHRY and CDR2 SYGVKD. The CDR3 sequence is 13 residues long. With 10 bases clipped from V and 2 bases from J, the junction kept 5 bases outside the gene matches. The CDR3, as DNA: TGTGCCACCAGGACAGGGGGACCCTACGAGCAGTACTTC. This encodes CATRTGGPYEQYF.

In this sample, this clonotype turned up a few times. V gene TRBV5-1 combines with J gene TRBJ2-5; the D gene is possibly TRBD2 (6 bases). The CDR3 totals 14 residues. Germline assignment: CDR1 SGHRS and CDR2 YFSETQ. V lost 4 bases and J lost 1, with 11 bases in between. CDR3 amino acids: CASSRVEGQETQYF. CDR3 nucleotide sequence: TGCGCCAGCAGCCGGGTGGAGGGCCAAGAGACCCAGTACTTC.

This clonotype was counted many times. This chain joins TRBV20-1 and TRBJ1-1; tentatively, D is TRBD1 (5 bases). CDR1 DFQATT and CDR2 SNEGSKA come from the germline V gene (reference sequence). The CDR3 is 11 residues long. The CDR3, as DNA: TGCAGCAAAGGGGTTCGTACCGAAGCTTTCTTT. Amino acid sequence: CSKGVRTEAFF.